The 32 T cell receptor beta chains presented below share a single source sample, sequenced in a study of blood T cell repertoires in COVID-19. Repertoires were generated with immunoSEQ multiplex PCR, while TCRdb's copy carries only in-frame clones and drops some. This table has about 230,000 clones, 84% appearing once. Sequences were obtained from peripheral blood. All receptors derive from a woman of 80 years or more with active or convalescent COVID-19.

The chain combines TRBV19 with TRBJ1-1; a weak D match, TRBD1 (5 bases). The V and J ends lost 1 base and 6 bases respectively, with 12 bases between them. Germline-derived CDR1 and CDR2 are LNHDA and SQIVND (reference sequence). CDR3 size: 14 residues. CDR3 coding DNA: TGTGCCAGTAGTATAGGCGGGGGTTCTCCTGAAGCTTTCTTT. It encodes CASSIGGGSPEAFF. The variable domain in full, completed from reference TRBV19 and TRBJ1-1, reads DGGITQSPKYLFRKEGQNVTLSCEQNLNHDAMYWYRQDPGQGLRLIYYSQIVNDFQKGDIAEGYSVSREKKESFPLTVTSAQKNPTAFYLCASSIGGGSPEAFFGQGTRLTVV.

The J gene is TRBJ1-5, the V gene TRBV6-1, with D perhaps matching TRBD1 (6 bases). This CDR3 comprises 14 residues. V lost 3 bases, J lost 3 bases, and 9 bases lay in between. Germline V lookup: CDR1 MNHNS, CDR2 SASEGT. The CDR3 DNA is TGTGCCAGCAGTGAGGGACAATCCAATCAGCCCCAGCATTTT. The encoded protein is CASSEGQSNQPQHF.

This chain uses TRBV5-1 with TRBJ2-1; 7 bases fit TRBD2. V dropped 0 bases and J dropped 3; count of bases not matched to a gene: 6. CDR3 size: 16 residues. Germline loops: CDR1 SGHRS, CDR2 YFSETQ. The CDR3 bases are TGCGCCAGCAGCTTGGCCTCTAGCGGCCGCTACAATGAGCAGTTCTTC. Translating gives CASSLASSGRYNEQFF.

This clone was seen just once. This chain's CDR3 is CASSLGAGGWYEQYF. In DNA form, the CDR3 reads TGTGCCAGCAGTTTAGGGGCAGGGGGATGGTACGAGCAGTACTTC. The chain links TRBV28 to TRBJ2-7; 7 nucleotides match TRBD1. Per germline, CDR1 MDHEN and CDR2 SYDVKM. Trimming at V came to 2 bases and at J to 4 bases, leaving 8 bases not matched to a gene. The CDR3 has 15 residues.

The CDR3 region has the DNA TGTGCCAGCAGCTTGGGAGGGACAGGGGTGAAAGAGACCCAGTACTTC. Protein sequence: CASSLGGTGVKETQYF. The V call is TRBV5-4, the J call TRBJ2-5; 10 bases map to TRBD1. The junction had 5 bases not matched to a gene; V was cut back by 0 bases and J by 3 bases. Germline-derived CDR1 and CDR2 are SGHNT and YYREEE (reference sequence). CDR3 length: 16 amino acids.

J is TRBJ1-1 and V is TRBV9; 11 nucleotides line up with TRBD1. V trimming: 3 bases; J trimming: 4 bases; junction bases outside the gene matches: 5. The CDR3 runs to 15 residues. CDR1 is SGDLS, CDR2 YYNGEE, per germline. The CDR3 loop reads CASSAPGQGVTEAFF. CDR3 nucleotides: TGTGCCAGCAGCGCACCGGGACAGGGGGTCACTGAAGCTTTCTTT.

This chain links TRBV19 with TRBJ2-3, with TRBD1 matching over 7 bases. The CDR3 sequence is 14 residues long. Germline assignment: CDR1 LNHDA and CDR2 SQIVND (reference sequence). The junction had 3 bases not matched to a gene; V was cut back by 5 bases and J by 1 base. As DNA, the CDR3 is TGTGCCAGTAGTCCTGGGACAGGCACAGATACGCAGTATTTT. It specifies CASSPGTGTDTQYF. The full variable domain, completed using reference TRBV19 and TRBJ2-3, is DGGITQSPKYLFRKEGQNVTLSCEQNLNHDAMYWYRQDPGQGLRLIYYSQIVNDFQKGDIAEGYSVSREKKESFPLTVTSAQKNPTAFYLCASSPGTGTDTQYFGPGTRLTVL.

The V gene is TRBV7-9, the J gene TRBJ1-2, with D possibly being TRBD1 (5 bases). V lost 0 bases and J lost 6, with 11 bases in between. The length of the CDR3 is 14 residues. Germline V lookup: CDR1 SEHNR, CDR2 FQNEAQ (reference sequence). CDR3 sequence (DNA): TGTGCCAGCAGCTTAGCAGTTGCAGGGAATGGCTACACCTTC. It encodes CASSLAVAGNGYTF.

The chain employs TRBV18 and TRBJ1-3; tentatively, D is TRBD1 (6 bases). The CDR3 has 15 amino acids. Trimming stripped 4 bases from V and 2 bases from J, with 12 bases between. Looked up from germline, CDR1 is KGHSH and CDR2 is LQKENI. CDR3: CASSLEWTAGNTIYF. The CDR3, as DNA: TGTGCCAGCTCACTCGAATGGACAGCTGGAAACACCATATATTTT.

The chain combines TRBV9 with TRBJ2-1; 8 bases agree with TRBD1. Germline V gene data show CDR1 as SGDLS and CDR2 as YYNGEE. Trimming removed 3 bases from V and 9 bases from J; junction bases left unmatched: 11. The CDR3 covers 15 residues. DNA of the CDR3: TGTGCCAGCAGCGGGGACGGGACAGGTTCGTCTGAGCAGTTCTTC. This sequence encodes CASSGDGTGSSEQFF.

The chain employs TRBV7-8 and TRBJ1-3; tentatively, D is TRBD1 (5 bases). The germline V gene encodes CDR1 SGHVS and CDR2 FQNEAQ. This CDR3 comprises 14 residues. V dropped 4 bases and J dropped 4 bases, with 11 bases sitting between them. The CDR3 bases are TGTGCCAGCAGCTCCCGGGGGGAAGGAAACACCATATATTTT. Protein: CASSSRGEGNTIYF.

The chain employs TRBV15 and TRBJ2-1; a weak D match, TRBD1 (6 bases). CDR1 is LNHNV and CDR2 is YYDKDF in the germline V gene (reference sequence). This CDR3 contains 15 residues. Trimming stripped 4 bases from V and 2 bases from J, with 12 bases between. CDR3 in amino acids: CATSTRTVAYNEQFF. The CDR3 DNA reads as TGTGCCACCAGCACCCGGACAGTAGCCTACAATGAGCAGTTCTTC.

The chain employs TRBV29-1 and TRBJ2-5, with 8 bases that match TRBD1. The germline CDR1 and CDR2 sequences are SQVTM and ANQGSEA. Trimming took 5 bases from V and 4 from J; bases not matched to a gene: 6. CDR3 length: 13 amino acids. The CDR3 is CSVFQGARETQYF. The CDR3 DNA reads as TGCAGCGTTTTCCAGGGGGCGAGAGAGACCCAGTACTTC. Together with reference TRBV29-1 and TRBJ2-5, the CDR3 gives the full variable domain: SAVISQKPSRDICQRGTSLTIQCQVDSQVTMMFWYRQQPGQSLTLIATANQGSEATYESGFVIDKFPISRPNLTFSTLTVSNMSPEDSSIYLCSVFQGARETQYFGPGTRLLVL.

CDR3 loop: CASSLNGRGLSEQYF. The DNA for the CDR3 is TGTGCCAGCAGCTTAAACGGCAGGGGGCTGAGCGAGCAGTACTTC. This chain joins TRBV7-2 and TRBJ2-7; 8 bases map to TRBD1. The CDR3 has 15 residues. V shed 2 bases, J shed 6 bases, and the junction held 9 bases outside the gene matches. Germline lookup yields CDR1 SGHTA and CDR2 FQGNSA. Looking up the rest from reference TRBV7-2 and TRBJ2-7 gives the full variable domain: GAGVSQSPSNKVTEKGKDVELRCDPISGHTALYWYRQSLGQGLEFLIYFQGNSAPDKSGLPSDRFSAERTGGSVSTLTIQRTQQEDSAVYLCASSLNGRGLSEQYFGPGTRLTVT.

This clone was counted only a few times. The chain is built from TRBV18 and TRBJ1-1, with 9 bases lining up with TRBD1. This CDR3 has 14 residues. V dropped 6 bases and J dropped 6; count of bases not matched to a gene: 8. Germline CDR1 reads KGHSH; CDR2 reads LQKENI. The CDR3 bases are TGTGCCAGCTCCCCGACAGGGGGAGAGGCTGAAGCTTTCTTT. Translation: CASSPTGGEAEAFF. Together with reference TRBV18 and TRBJ1-1, the CDR3 gives the full variable domain: NAGVMQNPRHLVRRRGQEARLRCSPMKGHSHVYWYRQLPEEGLKFMVYLQKENIIDESGMPKERFSAEFPKEGPSILRIQQVVRGDSAAYFCASSPTGGEAEAFFGQGTRLTVV.

This chain joins TRBV4-2 and TRBJ2-1, with D uncertain. V lost 0 bases and J 10 bases, leaving 19 bases between the germline ends. CDR1 and CDR2 from the germline V gene are LGHNA and YNFKEQ. This CDR3 region has 16 residues. The CDR3 DNA follows: TGTGCCAGCAGCCAAGATCGAAGAACGCAGGCGCGCGAGCAGTTCTTC. This encodes CASSQDRRTQAREQFF.

The chain uses TRBV5-6 and TRBJ2-3, with a possible D match to TRBD2 (7 bases). V gave up 1 base and J gave up 1 base, with 19 bases separating them. This CDR3 contains 18 residues. Germline lookup yields CDR1 SGHDT and CDR2 YYEEEE. CDR3 sequence reads: CASSLFRGASGRTDTQYF. DNA for the CDR3: TGTGCCAGCAGCTTGTTCCGGGGGGCTAGCGGCCGCACAGATACGCAGTATTTT.

The chain recombines TRBV28 with TRBJ2-1; TRBD2 matches 9 bases. The V gene's germline CDR1 is MDHEN and CDR2 SYDVKM. The CDR3 spans 16 residues. V was clipped by 5 bases and J by 6 bases; unmatched bases: 11. CDR3 residues: CASSPAGVAGVNEQFF. Written as DNA, the CDR3 is TGTGCCAGCAGTCCAGCAGGGGTAGCGGGGGTCAATGAGCAGTTCTTC.

The chain recombines TRBV4-3 with TRBJ2-2; the match to TRBD1 covers 9 bases. Losses at the gene ends were 2 bases for V and 6 bases for J; bases not matched to a gene: 10. The CDR3 covers 17 residues. From germline, CDR1 is LGHNA and CDR2 YSLEER. CDR3 protein: CASSQSGDRVVAGELFF. The DNA for the CDR3 is TGCGCCAGCAGCCAATCTGGGGACAGGGTGGTCGCCGGGGAGCTGTTTTTT.

The chain couples TRBV7-2 to TRBJ2-7, with 9 positions matching TRBD1. V was clipped by 4 bases and J by 4 bases; unmatched bases: 8. The CDR3 consists of 15 residues. CDR1 and CDR2 from the germline V gene are SGHTA and FQGNSA. The CDR3 bases are TGTGCCAGCAGCTCCGACAGGGGGTGGTATTACGAGCAGTACTTC. It yields the protein CASSSDRGWYYEQYF.

This clone was picked up one time. V and J are TRBV5-5 and TRBJ2-7; D remains ambiguous. V dropped 0 bases and J dropped 4 bases, with 5 bases sitting between them. The germline CDR1 and CDR2 sequences are SGHKS and YYEKEE (reference sequence). The CDR3 is 12 amino acids. The CDR3 region is CASSLDIYEQYF. The CDR3 nucleotides are TGTGCCAGCAGCTTGGACATTTACGAGCAGTACTTC.

This sequence joins TRBV7-9 and TRBJ2-3; D may be TRBD1 (6 bases). Germline V lookup: CDR1 SEHNR, CDR2 FQNEAQ (reference sequence). V lost 1 base, J lost 1 base, and 6 bases lay in between. CDR3 length: 14 residues. CDR3 coding DNA: TGTGCCAGCAGCTTAGGACAGGGCACAGATACGCAGTATTTT. It translates to CASSLGQGTDTQYF.

The sample holds one count of this clone. The rearrangement links TRBV5-8 to TRBJ2-1; 7 bases are shared with TRBD2. V shed 7 bases and J 0 bases; nucleotides not matched to a gene: 16. Germline CDR1 SGHTS, CDR2 YDEGEE. CDR3 length: 18 amino acids. The CDR3 here is CASPMGLQRQFSYNEQFF. CDR3 sequence (DNA): TGTGCCAGCCCAATGGGACTACAGCGCCAATTCTCCTACAATGAGCAGTTCTTC.

The V gene is TRBV14, the J gene TRBJ2-1, with D maybe TRBD2 (6 bases). CDR3 length: 15 residues. V shed 2 bases and J shed 7 bases, with 15 bases lying between them. Germline-derived CDR1 and CDR2 are SGHDN and FVKESK. CDR3: CASSQILATRNEQFF. The CDR3, as DNA: TGTGCCAGCAGCCAAATACTAGCTACGAGGAATGAGCAGTTCTTC.

As regards this clone: This sample also contains other DNA sequences that code for the same CDR3. The rearrangement links TRBV29-1 to TRBJ1-3; D is uncertain. The ends were cut back, 6 bases at V and 2 bases at J, with 5 bases in the middle. The CDR3 has 11 residues. Germline CDR1 reads SQVTM; CDR2 reads ANQGSEA. The DNA for the CDR3 is TGCAGCGTCCGAGCTGGAAACACCATATATTTT. Translating it yields CSVRAGNTIYF. Full variable domain (missing parts from reference TRBV29-1 and TRBJ1-3): SAVISQKPSRDICQRGTSLTIQCQVDSQVTMMFWYRQQPGQSLTLIATANQGSEATYESGFVIDKFPISRPNLTFSTLTVSNMSPEDSSIYLCSVRAGNTIYFGEGSWLTVV.

This chain uses TRBV19 with TRBJ1-1; TRBD1 matches 7 bases. CDR3 length equals 15 residues. CDR1 and CDR2 from the germline V gene are LNHDA and SQIVND (reference sequence). The V segment lost 2 bases and the J segment 0 bases; nucleotides outside the gene matches: 3. The CDR3: CASSILGTVNTEAFF. Written as DNA, the CDR3 is TGTGCCAGTAGTATATTGGGGACAGTGAACACTGAAGCTTTCTTT.

J is TRBJ1-1 and V is TRBV10-3, with D uncertain. The CDR3 contains 13 residues. V was clipped by 10 bases and J by 0 bases, with 12 bases between them. Germline V gene lookup returns CDR1 ENHRY and CDR2 SYGVKD. The CDR3 is CATRLDVNTEAFF. For the CDR3, the DNA is TGTGCCACCCGACTGGATGTGAACACTGAAGCTTTCTTT.

V and J are TRBV24-1 and TRBJ2-7, with D unresolved. This CDR3 contains 13 residues. Per the germline V gene, CDR1 is KGHDR and CDR2 is SFDVKD. The V gene lost 4 bases and the J gene lost 0 bases, with 6 bases spanning the gap. For the CDR3, the DNA is TGTGCCACCAGTGACCCGTCCTCCTACGAGCAGTACTTC. Translated: CATSDPSSYEQYF.

This clone was counted between two and nine times. The V call is TRBV19, the J call TRBJ1-1; D is perhaps TRBD1 (6 bases). This CDR3 contains 18 residues. Deletions cut 8 bases from V and 6 bases from J, with 31 bases between. Per germline, CDR1 LNHDA and CDR2 SQIVND (reference sequence). The DNA of the CDR3 is TGTGCCAGTTGGGTTTCGGGGCTAGGGGGTTCTCTAGCGGCTGAAGCTTTCTTT. Translating it yields CASWVSGLGGSLAAEAFF.

The chain joins TRBV2 to TRBJ2-1, with TRBD1 matching over 7 bases. CDR1 is SNHLY and CDR2 is FYNNEI in the germline V gene. Unmatched junction bases numbered 6, after V lost 4 bases and J lost 9 bases. There are 13 residues in the CDR3. Here the CDR3 reads CASSAQGPGEQFF. Here the CDR3 DNA reads TGTGCCAGCAGTGCACAGGGGCCGGGTGAGCAGTTCTTC. The full variable domain, completed using reference TRBV2 and TRBJ2-1, is EPEVTQTPSHQVTQMGQEVILRCVPISNHLYFYWYRQILGQKVEFLVSFYNNEISEKSEIFDDQFSVERPDGSNFTLKIRSTKLEDSAMYFCASSAQGPGEQFFGPGTRLTVL.

The V call is TRBV25-1, the J call TRBJ1-2, with no clear D. The CDR3 has 14 amino acids. V was trimmed by 1 base and J by 3 bases, leaving 9 bases between them. Per the germline V gene, CDR1 is MGHDK and CDR2 is SYGVNS. The CDR3, as DNA: TGTGCCAGCAGTGAATCTGGGCGGGACTATGGCTACACCTTC. It yields the protein CASSESGRDYGYTF.

The J gene is TRBJ1-6, the V gene TRBV7-3; D remains unclear. V lost 3 bases and J lost 10, with 10 bases in between. The CDR3 totals 13 residues. Germline loops: CDR1 SGHTA, CDR2 FQGTGA. The CDR3 nucleotides read TGTGCCAGCAGCTTCTCTCGGGAGTCACCCCTCCACTTT. This translates into CASSFSRESPLHF. Together with reference TRBV7-3 and TRBJ1-6, the CDR3 gives the full variable domain: GAGVSQTPSNKVTEKGKYVELRCDPISGHTALYWYRQSLGQGPEFLIYFQGTGAADDSGLPNDRFFAVRPEGSVSTLKIQRTERGDSAVYLCASSFSRESPLHFGNGTRLTVT.